This TCR beta chain originates from a study of identical twins. Concerning this clonotype: Its antigen is as yet unknown.

Study-level results: Recombination models fit unrelated individuals' TCR alpha sharing but underestimated twins'.

TCRdb re-derived calls from the 5' RACE reads in MiXCR, one entry per CDR3 protein. The sample yields over 550,000 distinct CDR3 sequences, roughly 6.6% seen once. The same specimen was also included in a second study, on yellow fever vaccine responses in identical twins.

The sequence came from a woman younger than 35 in good health. The sample comprised PBMCs.

DNA of the CDR3: TGTGCCAGCAGCTTAGATACAGGGTGGGACTACGAGCAGTACTTC. It yields the protein CASSLDTGWDYEQYF. This chain uses TRBV7-6 with TRBJ2-7, with D possibly being TRBD1 (6 bases). CDR1 SGHVS and CDR2 FNYEAQ come from the germline V gene. The V and J ends lost 1 base and 3 bases respectively, with 13 bases between them. CDR3 size: 15 residues.